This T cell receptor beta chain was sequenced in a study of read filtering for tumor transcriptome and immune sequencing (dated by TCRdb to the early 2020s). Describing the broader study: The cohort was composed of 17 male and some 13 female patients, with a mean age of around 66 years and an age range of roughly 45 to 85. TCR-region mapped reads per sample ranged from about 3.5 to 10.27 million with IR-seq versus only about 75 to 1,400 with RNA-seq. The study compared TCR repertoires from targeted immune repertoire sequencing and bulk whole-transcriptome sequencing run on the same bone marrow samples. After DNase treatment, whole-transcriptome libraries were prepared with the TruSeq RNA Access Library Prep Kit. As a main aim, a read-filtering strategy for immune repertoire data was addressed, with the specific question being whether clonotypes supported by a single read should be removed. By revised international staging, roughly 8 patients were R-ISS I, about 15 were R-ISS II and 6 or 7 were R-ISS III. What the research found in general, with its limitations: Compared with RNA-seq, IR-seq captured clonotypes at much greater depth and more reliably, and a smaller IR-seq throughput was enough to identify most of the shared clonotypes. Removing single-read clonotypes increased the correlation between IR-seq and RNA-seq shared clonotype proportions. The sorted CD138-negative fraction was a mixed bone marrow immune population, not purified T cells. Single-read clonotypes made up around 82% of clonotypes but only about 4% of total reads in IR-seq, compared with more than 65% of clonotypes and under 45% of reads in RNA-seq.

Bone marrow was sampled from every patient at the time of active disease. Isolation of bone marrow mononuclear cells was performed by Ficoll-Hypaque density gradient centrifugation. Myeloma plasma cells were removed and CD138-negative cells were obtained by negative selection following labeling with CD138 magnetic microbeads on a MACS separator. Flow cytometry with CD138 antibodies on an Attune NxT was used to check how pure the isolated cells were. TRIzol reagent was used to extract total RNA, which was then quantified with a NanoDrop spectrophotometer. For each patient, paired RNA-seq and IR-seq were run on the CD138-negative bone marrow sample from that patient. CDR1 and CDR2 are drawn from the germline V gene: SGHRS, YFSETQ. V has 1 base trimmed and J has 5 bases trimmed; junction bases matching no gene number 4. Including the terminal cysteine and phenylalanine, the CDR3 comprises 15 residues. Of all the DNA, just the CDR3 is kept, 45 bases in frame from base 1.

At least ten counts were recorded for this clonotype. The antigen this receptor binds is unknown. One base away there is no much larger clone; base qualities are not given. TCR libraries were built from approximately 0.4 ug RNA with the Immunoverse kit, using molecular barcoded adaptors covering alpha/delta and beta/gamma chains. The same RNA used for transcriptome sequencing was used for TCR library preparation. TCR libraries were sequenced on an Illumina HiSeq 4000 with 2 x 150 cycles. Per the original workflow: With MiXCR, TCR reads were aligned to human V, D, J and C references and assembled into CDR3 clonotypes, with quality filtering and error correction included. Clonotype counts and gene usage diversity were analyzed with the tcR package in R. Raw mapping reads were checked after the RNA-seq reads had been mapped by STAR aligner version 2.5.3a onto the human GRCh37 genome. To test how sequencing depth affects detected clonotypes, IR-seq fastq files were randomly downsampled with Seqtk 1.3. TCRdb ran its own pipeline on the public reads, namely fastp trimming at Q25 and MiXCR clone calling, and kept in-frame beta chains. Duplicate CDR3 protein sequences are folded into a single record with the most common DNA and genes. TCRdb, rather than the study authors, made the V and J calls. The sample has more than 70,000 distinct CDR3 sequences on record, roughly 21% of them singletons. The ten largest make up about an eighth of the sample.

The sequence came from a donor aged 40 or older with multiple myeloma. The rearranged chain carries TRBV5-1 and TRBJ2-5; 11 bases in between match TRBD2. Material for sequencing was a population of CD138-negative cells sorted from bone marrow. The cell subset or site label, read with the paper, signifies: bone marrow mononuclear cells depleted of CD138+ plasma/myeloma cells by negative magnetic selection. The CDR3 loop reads CASSLLAGGRETQYF. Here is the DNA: TGCGCCAGCAGCTTGCTAGCGGGGGGCCGCGAGACCCAGTACTTC.